This TCR beta chain was obtained from a study of identical twins. Study results and caveats: Clonotypes of the beta chain that were abundant in cord blood carried fewer insertions (memory repertoires showed none).

This clonotype was counted a few times. Antigen unknown. V shed 2 bases, J shed 3 bases, and the junction held 6 bases outside the gene matches. The CDR3 totals 15 residues. CDR1 and CDR2 (germline): GTSNPN, SVGIG (reference sequence). From the 5' RACE reads, TCRdb called clonotypes with MiXCR, one entry per CDR3 protein. The table includes approximately 700,000 distinct CDR3 sequences, less than 7% detected once. The chain joins TRBV30 to TRBJ2-1; TRBD2 agrees at 8 bases. The source is a man between 18 and 35 years old in good health. The sequenced material came from naive T cells sorted from blood. The CDR3 DNA reads as TGTGCCTGGAGTCCGACTAGCGCGGACTACAATGAGCAGTTCTTC. Encoded protein: CAWSPTSADYNEQFF. Variable domain in full (rest from reference TRBV30 and TRBJ2-1): SQTIHQWPATLVQPVGSPLSLECTVEGTSNPNLYWYRQAAGRGLQLLFYSVGIGQISSEVPQNLSASRPQDRQFILSSKKLLLSDSGFYLCAWSPTSADYNEQFFGPGTRLTVL.